A selection of T cell receptor beta chains follows, all from one sample in a study of technical replicates of blood from several donors. Assay used: immunoSEQ multiplex PCR; TCRdb lists only in-frame clones, some missing. This sample has 74,000 or so clones, with around 96% found just once. The sequenced sample was T cells isolated from PBMCs. The receptors derive from a human donor in good health. CDR3s include the opening cysteine and the closing phenylalanine or tryptophan. Not all rows give a size; the values are once, few, many and, for expanded clones, a class.

clone size | V gene | CDR3 protein
once | TRBV18 | CASSPPGTSVQFTEAFF
- | TRBV29-1 | CSVTGISGANVLTF
once | TRBV2 | CASSETVVSLF
- | TRBV5-6 | CASSTDSLYDYGYTF
- | TRBV19 | CASSTQSNEQFF
- | TRBV28 | CASSLDYRDRDATDTQYF
- | TRBV28 | CASASGRAPEQFF
- | TRBV5-6 | CASSLVQGEFGNQPQHF
- | TRBV5-1 | CASSLGRENEKLFF
- | TRBV7-8 | CASSPDRFNTGELFF
once | TRBV30 | CAWSRAGVPNQPQHF
- | TRBV14 | CASSQATTNYGYTF
- | TRBV9 | CASSQWAGGSYEQYF